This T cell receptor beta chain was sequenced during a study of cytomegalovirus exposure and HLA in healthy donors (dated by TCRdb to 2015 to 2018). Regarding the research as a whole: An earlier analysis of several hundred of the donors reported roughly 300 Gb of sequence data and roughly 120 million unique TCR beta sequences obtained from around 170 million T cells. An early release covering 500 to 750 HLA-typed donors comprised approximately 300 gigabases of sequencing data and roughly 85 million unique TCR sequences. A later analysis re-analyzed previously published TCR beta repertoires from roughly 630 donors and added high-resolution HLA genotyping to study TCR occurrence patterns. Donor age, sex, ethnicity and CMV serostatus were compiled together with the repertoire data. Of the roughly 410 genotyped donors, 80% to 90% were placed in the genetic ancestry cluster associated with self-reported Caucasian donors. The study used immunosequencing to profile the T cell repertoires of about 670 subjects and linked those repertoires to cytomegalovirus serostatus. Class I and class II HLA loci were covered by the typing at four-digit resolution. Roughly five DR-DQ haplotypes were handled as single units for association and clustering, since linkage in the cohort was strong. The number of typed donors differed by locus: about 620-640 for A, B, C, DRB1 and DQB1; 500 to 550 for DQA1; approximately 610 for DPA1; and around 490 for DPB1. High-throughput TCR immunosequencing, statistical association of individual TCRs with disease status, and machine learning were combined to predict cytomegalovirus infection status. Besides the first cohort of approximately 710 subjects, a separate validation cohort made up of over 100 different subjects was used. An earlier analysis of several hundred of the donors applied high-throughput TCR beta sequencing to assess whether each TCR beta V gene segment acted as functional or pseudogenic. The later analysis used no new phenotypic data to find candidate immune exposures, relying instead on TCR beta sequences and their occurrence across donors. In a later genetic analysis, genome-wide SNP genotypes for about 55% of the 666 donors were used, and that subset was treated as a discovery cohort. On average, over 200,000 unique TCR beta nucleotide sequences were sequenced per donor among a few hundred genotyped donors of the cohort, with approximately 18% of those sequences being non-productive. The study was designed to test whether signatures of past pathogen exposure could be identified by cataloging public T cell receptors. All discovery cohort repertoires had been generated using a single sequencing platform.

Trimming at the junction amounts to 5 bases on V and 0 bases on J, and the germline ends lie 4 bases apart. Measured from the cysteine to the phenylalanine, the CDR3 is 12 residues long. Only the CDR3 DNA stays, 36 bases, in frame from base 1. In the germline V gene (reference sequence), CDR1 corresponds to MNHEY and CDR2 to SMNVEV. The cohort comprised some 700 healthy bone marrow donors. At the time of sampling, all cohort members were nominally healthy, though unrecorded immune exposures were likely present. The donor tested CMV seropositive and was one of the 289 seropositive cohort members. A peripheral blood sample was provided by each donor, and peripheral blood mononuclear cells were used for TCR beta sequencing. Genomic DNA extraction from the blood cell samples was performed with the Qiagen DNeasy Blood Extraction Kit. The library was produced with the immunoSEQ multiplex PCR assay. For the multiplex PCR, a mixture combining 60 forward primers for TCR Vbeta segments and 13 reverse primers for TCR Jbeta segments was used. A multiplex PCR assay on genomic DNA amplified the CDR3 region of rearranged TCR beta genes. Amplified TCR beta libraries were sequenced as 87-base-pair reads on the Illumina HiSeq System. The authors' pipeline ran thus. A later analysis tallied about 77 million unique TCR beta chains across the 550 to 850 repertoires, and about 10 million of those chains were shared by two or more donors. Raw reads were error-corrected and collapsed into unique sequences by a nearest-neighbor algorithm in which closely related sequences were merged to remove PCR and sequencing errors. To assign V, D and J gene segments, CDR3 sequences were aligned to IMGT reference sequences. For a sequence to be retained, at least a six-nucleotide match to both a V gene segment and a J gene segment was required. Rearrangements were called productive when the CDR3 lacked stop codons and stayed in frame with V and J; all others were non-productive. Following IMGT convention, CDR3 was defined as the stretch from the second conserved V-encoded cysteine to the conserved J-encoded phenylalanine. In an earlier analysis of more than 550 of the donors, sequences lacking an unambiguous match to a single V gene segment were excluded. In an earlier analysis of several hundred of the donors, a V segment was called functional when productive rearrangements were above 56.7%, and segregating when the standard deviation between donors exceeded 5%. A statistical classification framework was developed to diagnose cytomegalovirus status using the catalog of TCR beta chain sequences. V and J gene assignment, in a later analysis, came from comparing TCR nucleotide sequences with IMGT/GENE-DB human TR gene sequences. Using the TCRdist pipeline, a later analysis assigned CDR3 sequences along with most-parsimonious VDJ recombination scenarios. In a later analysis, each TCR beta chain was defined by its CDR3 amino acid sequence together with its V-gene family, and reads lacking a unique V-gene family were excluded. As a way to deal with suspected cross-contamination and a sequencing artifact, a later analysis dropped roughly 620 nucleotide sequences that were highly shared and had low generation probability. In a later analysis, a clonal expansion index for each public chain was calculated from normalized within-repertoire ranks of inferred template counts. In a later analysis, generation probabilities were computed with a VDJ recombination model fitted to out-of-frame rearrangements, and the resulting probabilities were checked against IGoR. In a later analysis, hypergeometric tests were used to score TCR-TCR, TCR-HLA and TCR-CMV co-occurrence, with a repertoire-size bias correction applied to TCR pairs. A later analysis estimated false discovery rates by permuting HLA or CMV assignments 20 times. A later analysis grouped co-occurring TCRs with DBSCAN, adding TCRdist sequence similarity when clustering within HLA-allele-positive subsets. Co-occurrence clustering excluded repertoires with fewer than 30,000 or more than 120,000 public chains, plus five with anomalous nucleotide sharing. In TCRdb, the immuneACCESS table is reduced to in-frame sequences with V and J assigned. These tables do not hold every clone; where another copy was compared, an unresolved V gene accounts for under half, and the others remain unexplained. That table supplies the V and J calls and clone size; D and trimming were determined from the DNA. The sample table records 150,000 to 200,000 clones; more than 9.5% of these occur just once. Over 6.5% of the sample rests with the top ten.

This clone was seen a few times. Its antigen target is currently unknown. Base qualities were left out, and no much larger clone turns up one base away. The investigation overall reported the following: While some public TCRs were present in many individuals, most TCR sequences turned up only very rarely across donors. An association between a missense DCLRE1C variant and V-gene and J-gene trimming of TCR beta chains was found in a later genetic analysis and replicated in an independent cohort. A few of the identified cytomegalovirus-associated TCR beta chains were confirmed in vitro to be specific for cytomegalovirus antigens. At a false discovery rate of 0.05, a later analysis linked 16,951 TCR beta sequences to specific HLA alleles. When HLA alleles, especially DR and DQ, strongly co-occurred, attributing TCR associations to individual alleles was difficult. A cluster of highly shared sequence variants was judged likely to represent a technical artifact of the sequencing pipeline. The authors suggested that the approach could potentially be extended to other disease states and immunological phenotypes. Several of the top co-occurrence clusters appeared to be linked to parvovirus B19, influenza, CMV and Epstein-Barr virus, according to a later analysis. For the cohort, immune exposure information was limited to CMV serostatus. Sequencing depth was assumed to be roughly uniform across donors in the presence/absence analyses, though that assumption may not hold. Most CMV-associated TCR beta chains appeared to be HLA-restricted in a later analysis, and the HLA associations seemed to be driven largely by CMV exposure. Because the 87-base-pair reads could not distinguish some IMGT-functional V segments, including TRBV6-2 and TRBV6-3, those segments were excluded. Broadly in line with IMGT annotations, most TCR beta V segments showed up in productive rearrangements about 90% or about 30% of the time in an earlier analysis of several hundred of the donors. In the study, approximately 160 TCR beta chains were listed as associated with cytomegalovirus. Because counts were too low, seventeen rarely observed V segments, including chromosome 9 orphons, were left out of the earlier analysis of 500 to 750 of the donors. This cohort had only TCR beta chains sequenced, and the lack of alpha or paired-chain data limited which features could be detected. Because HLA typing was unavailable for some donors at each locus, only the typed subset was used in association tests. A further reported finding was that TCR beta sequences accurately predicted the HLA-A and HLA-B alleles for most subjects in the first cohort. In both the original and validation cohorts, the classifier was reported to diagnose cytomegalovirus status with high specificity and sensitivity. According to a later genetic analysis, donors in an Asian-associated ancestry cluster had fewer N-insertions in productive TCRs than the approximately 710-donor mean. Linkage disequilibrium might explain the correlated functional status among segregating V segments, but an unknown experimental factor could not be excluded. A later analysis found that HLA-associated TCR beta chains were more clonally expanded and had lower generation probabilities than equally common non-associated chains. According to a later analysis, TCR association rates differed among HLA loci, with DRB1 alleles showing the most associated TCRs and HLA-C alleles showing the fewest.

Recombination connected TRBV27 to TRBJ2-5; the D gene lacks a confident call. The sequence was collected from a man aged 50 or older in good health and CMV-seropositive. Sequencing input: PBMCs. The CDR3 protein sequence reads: CASSPDQETQYF. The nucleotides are TGTGCCAGCAGTCCGGACCAAGAGACCCAGTACTTC.